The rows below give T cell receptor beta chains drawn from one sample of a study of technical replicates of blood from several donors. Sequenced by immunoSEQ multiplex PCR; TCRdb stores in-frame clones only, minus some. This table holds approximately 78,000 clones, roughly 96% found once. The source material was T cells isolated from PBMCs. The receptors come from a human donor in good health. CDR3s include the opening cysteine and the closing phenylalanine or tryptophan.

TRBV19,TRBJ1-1,CASSATGGTEAFF
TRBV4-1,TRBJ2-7,CASSHYHPGGTYEQYF
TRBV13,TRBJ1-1,CASSLGTGGLAFF
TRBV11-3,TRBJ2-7,CASRSAQGRYDEQYF
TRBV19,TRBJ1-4,CASSANTAANEKLFF
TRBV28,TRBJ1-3,CASSLGAASGNTIYF
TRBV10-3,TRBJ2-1,CAISSGTSGRSDEQFF
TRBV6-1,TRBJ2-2,CASSEDAEKYYTGELFF
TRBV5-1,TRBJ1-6,CASSNRDRASSYNSPLHF
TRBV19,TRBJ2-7,CASSMSGDSYEQYF
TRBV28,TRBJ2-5,CASSPTRADQETQYF
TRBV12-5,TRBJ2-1,CASGPPPGGEFF
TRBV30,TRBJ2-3,CAWSVNRGTDTQYF
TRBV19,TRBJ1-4,CASSSSVSGEKLFF
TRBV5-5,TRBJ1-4,CASSLMWSRNEKLFF
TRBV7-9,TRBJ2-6,CASTRVGGANVLTF
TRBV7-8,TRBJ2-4,CASSRRGTAENIQYF
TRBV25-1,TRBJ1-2,CASSLIGDRVYGYTF
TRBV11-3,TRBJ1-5,CASSLDRNQPQHF
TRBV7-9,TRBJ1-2,CASSPSSRVYGYTF
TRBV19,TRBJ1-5,CASSLVGDQPQHF
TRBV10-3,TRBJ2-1,CAISDGGYSRTGVYNEQFF
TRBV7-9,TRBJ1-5,CASSARVGQPQHF
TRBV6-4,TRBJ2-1,CASSEEREFSYNEQFF
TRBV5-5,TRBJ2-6,CASSLGTSSSGANVLTF
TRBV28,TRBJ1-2,CASSFLQGDYGYTF
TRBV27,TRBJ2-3,CASSGWGEATDTQYF
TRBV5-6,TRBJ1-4,CASSLGGLRSNEKLFF
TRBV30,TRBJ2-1,CAWSGFPPPVAQHSYNEQFF
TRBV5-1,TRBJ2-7,CASSLYGGSYEQYF
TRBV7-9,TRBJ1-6,CASRPPGTAFNSPLHF
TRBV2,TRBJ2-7,CASSEVPTVEQYF
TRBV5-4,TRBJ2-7,CASNLDRDRVHEQYF
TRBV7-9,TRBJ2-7,CASSQSDSPYEQYF
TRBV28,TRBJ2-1,CASSLRQGAIFF
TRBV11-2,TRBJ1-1,CASSLDLTGTMNTEAFF
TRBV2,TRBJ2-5,CAMSSSGGETQYF
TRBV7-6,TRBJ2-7,CASSPGPGQYEQYF
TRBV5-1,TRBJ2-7,CASSAGLGGYEQYF
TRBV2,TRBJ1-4,CASSDRGGAEKLFF
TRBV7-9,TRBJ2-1,CASSSRTSGRNEQFF
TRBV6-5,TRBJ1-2,CASSYDPQGNYGYTF
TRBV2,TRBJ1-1,CASSPDSNTEAFF
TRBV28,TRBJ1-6,CASSSPQGVNSPLHF
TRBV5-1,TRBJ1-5,CASSAGTGLNQPQHF
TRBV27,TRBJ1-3,CASSSQGFSGNTIYF
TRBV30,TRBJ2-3,CAWSLITSGGTDTQYF
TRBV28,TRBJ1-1,CASSPQGVGAEAFF
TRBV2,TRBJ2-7,CASRATTGKAYEQYF
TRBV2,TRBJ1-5,CASSDDRGNQPQHF
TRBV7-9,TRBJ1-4,CASSLLSHEKLFF
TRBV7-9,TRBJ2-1,CASSLGAGAYNEQFF
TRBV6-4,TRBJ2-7,CASSDGGAREQYF
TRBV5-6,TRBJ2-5,CASSLQGLAVVEETQYF
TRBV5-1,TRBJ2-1,CASSLGTREQFF
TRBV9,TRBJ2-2,CASSVGGGTGELFF
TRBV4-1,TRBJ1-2,CASSQERPGSYGYTF
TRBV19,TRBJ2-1,CASSLGLAEASYNEQFF
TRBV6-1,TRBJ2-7,CASSEGPAGGHSKYF